This TCR beta chain was sequenced for a study of blood T cell repertoires in COVID-19. Study-wide background: T cells, B-cell-depleted T cells, or PBMCs supplied cDNA or gDNA.

The age range of participants was about 18 to 89 years, with residence in more than 20 US areas. Researchers sorted participants into cohorts using their self-reported clinical history. Per the original data handling: By means of reference gene primer amplification, nucleated cell counts were estimated. Sequenced by immunoSEQ multiplex PCR; TCRdb stores in-frame clones only, minus some. V and J calls and clone size are as listed in that table; D and trimming were resolved from the DNA. The sample holds fewer than 300,000 clones, 88% seen once. The CDR3 runs 15 residues. From germline, CDR1 is LNHDA and CDR2 SQIVND (reference sequence). V was cut by 3 bases and J by 2 bases, with 14 bases left in between.

The V call is TRBV19, the J call TRBJ2-7; a possible D gene is TRBD1 (6 bases). Sequenced input: PBMCs or T cells enriched from blood (not recorded which). The origin of this receptor is a woman in her thirties or forties with acute COVID-19. This CDR3 reads CASSISQGSAYEQYF. The DNA of the CDR3 is TGTGCCAGTAGTATCAGTCAGGGGTCCGCCTACGAGCAGTACTTC. Full variable domain (remainder filled in from reference TRBV19 and TRBJ2-7): DGGITQSPKYLFRKEGQNVTLSCEQNLNHDAMYWYRQDPGQGLRLIYYSQIVNDFQKGDIAEGYSVSREKKESFPLTVTSAQKNPTAFYLCASSISQGSAYEQYFGPGTRLTVT.